Below, 22 T cell receptor beta chains from the same sample are listed, as sequenced in a study of cytomegalovirus exposure and HLA in healthy donors. The PCR contained 60 Vbeta and 13 Jbeta primers. Repertoires were generated with immunoSEQ multiplex PCR, while TCRdb's copy carries only in-frame clones and drops some. The profile shows 150,000 to 200,000 clones, roughly three quarters of them singletons. The sample comprised PBMCs. The source is a woman aged 40 to 50 in good health and CMV-seronegative.

V gene TRBV4-2 combines with J gene TRBJ2-2; D is undetermined. Germline V gene sequence: CDR1 LGHNA, CDR2 YNFKEQ. V was pared by 0 bases and J by 1 base, with 9 bases between. The CDR3 sequence is 16 residues long. The CDR3 DNA sequence: TGTGCCAGCAGCCAAGAGCCACGGAGGAACACCGGGGAGCTGTTTTTT. It specifies CASSQEPRRNTGELFF.

This clone was seen a handful of times. This chain uses TRBV7-9 with TRBJ1-4, with 9 bases identical to TRBD1. This CDR3 has 15 residues. Trimming removed 5 bases from V and 5 bases from J; junction bases left unmatched: 6. Germline V gene data show CDR1 as SEHNR and CDR2 as FQNEAQ (reference sequence). In nucleotides, the CDR3 is TGTGCCAGCAGCCCCGCGGGACAGGGCAATGAAAAACTGTTTTTT. Translating it yields CASSPAGQGNEKLFF.

The chain carries TRBV19 and TRBJ2-1, with no clear D. The length of the CDR3 is 15 residues. Germline lookup yields CDR1 LNHDA and CDR2 SQIVND (reference sequence). The ends were cut back, 6 bases at V and 4 bases at J, with 16 bases in the middle. CDR3 residues: CASSSSPRQYNEQFF. CDR3 DNA sequence: TGTGCCAGTAGCTCCTCCCCTCGTCAGTACAATGAGCAGTTCTTC.

CDR3 DNA sequence: TGTGCCATCAGTGAGCAAATGGAGGGGAACTATGGCTACACCTTC. This gives the protein CAISEQMEGNYGYTF. The chain is built from TRBV10-3 and TRBJ1-2; weak D call: TRBD1 (5 bases). V was shortened by 2 bases and J by 2 bases, with 12 bases between the two germline ends. The CDR3 has 15 amino acids. CDR1 is ENHRY and CDR2 is SYGVKD in the germline V gene.

The chain recombines TRBV10-3 with TRBJ2-3, with 7 bases identical to TRBD2. This CDR3 contains 13 residues. The trim removed 8 bases at V and 4 bases at J, leaving 6 bases unmatched. Germline V gene sequence: CDR1 ENHRY, CDR2 SYGVKD. CDR3 in amino acids: CAIGEREADTQYF. Written as DNA, the CDR3 is TGTGCCATCGGCGAGCGGGAAGCAGATACGCAGTATTTT.

V usage is TRBV29-1 and J usage is TRBJ2-2; D remains ambiguous. CDR1 and CDR2 (germline): SQVTM, ANQGSEA. V was pared by 4 bases and J by 1 base, with 7 bases between. This CDR3 has 13 residues. Here the CDR3 reads CSVVGVNTGELFF. The DNA for the CDR3 is TGCAGCGTTGTGGGCGTGAACACCGGGGAGCTGTTTTTT.

The V and J genes are TRBV27 and TRBJ2-7; D is uncertain. The CDR3 consists of 14 residues. The V and J ends lost 2 bases and 6 bases respectively, with 14 bases between them. From germline, CDR1 is MNHEY and CDR2 SMNVEV (reference sequence). The CDR3 coding sequence is TGTGCCAGCAGTTTAAGTTGGCAGCCTAGCGAGCAGTACTTC. Its translation: CASSLSWQPSEQYF.

This chain links TRBV28 with TRBJ2-2; 12 bases align to TRBD2. The V gene end was trimmed by 1 base and the J gene end by 4 bases; junction bases not matched to a gene: 4. The CDR3 runs 17 residues. Germline V gene sequence: CDR1 MDHEN, CDR2 SYDVKM. CDR3 residues: CASSLYTSGRSTGELFF. The CDR3 region has the DNA TGTGCCAGCAGTTTATATACTAGCGGGAGGTCCACCGGGGAGCTGTTTTTT.

The genes are TRBV7-6 and TRBJ2-7, with D perhaps matching TRBD1 (6 bases). V was shortened by 1 base and J by 7 bases, with 20 bases between the two germline ends. This CDR3 spans 16 amino acids. Germline CDR1 reads SGHVS; CDR2 reads FNYEAQ. The CDR3 reads CASSLVGDRPPSEQYF. The DNA of the CDR3 is TGTGCCAGCAGCTTAGTAGGTGACAGGCCGCCTAGTGAGCAGTACTTC.

There are a few counts of this clone. The rearrangement joins TRBV7-2 to TRBJ2-7, with TRBD2 identical over 8 bases. The V and J ends lost 5 bases and 2 bases, in that order; junction bases with no gene match: 8. CDR3 length: 15 residues. CDR1 is SGHTA, CDR2 FQGNSA, per germline. The CDR3 nucleotides read TGTGCCAGCAGCCCCGATAGCGGGACTGCCTACGAGCAGTACTTC. This encodes CASSPDSGTAYEQYF.

The chain uses TRBV2 and TRBJ2-5; 12 bases line up with TRBD1. The trim removed 6 bases at V and 5 bases at J, leaving 7 bases unmatched. The CDR3 is 15 residues long. Germline CDR1 is SNHLY and CDR2 is FYNNEI. CDR3 in DNA: TGTGCCAGCAGCCGGGACAGGGGGCGCGGGGAGACCCAGTACTTC. This sequence encodes CASSRDRGRGETQYF.

The chain employs TRBV4-3 and TRBJ2-1; D possibly corresponds to TRBD1 (5 bases). The CDR3 is 15 residues long. The germline gives CDR1 LGHNA, CDR2 YSLEER. The V gene lost 0 bases and the J gene lost 2 bases, with 8 bases spanning the gap. CDR3: CASSQEGEPYNEQFF. CDR3 DNA: TGCGCCAGCAGCCAAGAAGGGGAACCCTACAATGAGCAGTTCTTC.

The CDR3 protein is CASRDTGSGNTIYF. The CDR3 DNA reads TGTGCCAGCAGAGACACTGGCTCTGGAAACACCATATATTTT. This chain links TRBV6-5 with TRBJ1-3; D ambiguous. The CDR3 has 14 residues. CDR1 and CDR2 from the germline V gene are MNHEY and SVGAGI. V shed 6 bases and J shed 0 bases, with 9 bases lying between them.

This clone was seen a few times. CDR3 loop: CASSQDSFYGYTF. The CDR3 DNA reads TGTGCCAGCAGTCAGGACAGTTTCTATGGCTACACCTTC. This chain joins TRBV7-9 and TRBJ1-2; D is possibly TRBD1 (6 bases). Between the trimmed V and J ends, which lost 6 bases and 4 bases, there was a span of 12 bases. Germline lookup yields CDR1 SEHNR and CDR2 FQNEAQ (reference sequence). The CDR3 consists of 13 residues.

This clone was counted a few times. The chain has TRBV4-2 and TRBJ1-5, with D possibly TRBD1 on 5 matching bases. V lost 0 bases, J lost 4 bases, and 10 bases lay in between. Germline V lookup: CDR1 LGHNA, CDR2 YNFKEQ. The CDR3 length is 15 residues. CDR3 sequence (DNA): TGTGCCAGCAGCCAAGAAGGTGGACAAAATCAGCCCCAGCATTTT. Translating gives CASSQEGGQNQPQHF.

This clone turned up a few times. The chain links TRBV6-5 to TRBJ1-1; a weak D match, TRBD1 (6 bases). The germline CDR1 and CDR2 sequences are MNHEY and SVGAGI. Between the trimmed V and J ends, which lost 1 base and 10 bases, there was a span of 13 bases. This CDR3 contains 13 residues. CDR3 residues: CASSYLLGQPAFF. The CDR3 DNA is TGTGCCAGCAGTTACTTGCTAGGACAGCCAGCTTTCTTT.

The chain combines TRBV4-3 with TRBJ2-1, with D possibly TRBD2 on 5 matching bases. Trimming shortened V by 1 base and J by 0 bases, and 16 bases separated the two germline ends. The germline V gene has CDR1 LGHNA and CDR2 YSLEER. The CDR3 is 18 amino acids. CDR3 coding DNA: TGCGCCAGCAGCCAAGGAGGGAAGGGCCTATTCTCCTACAATGAGCAGTTCTTC. Protein: CASSQGGKGLFSYNEQFF.

This chain links TRBV10-3 with TRBJ2-4, with D possibly being TRBD2 (5 bases). The CDR3 length is 16 residues. Germline CDR1 ENHRY, CDR2 SYGVKD. V was clipped by 2 bases and J by 1 base, with 12 bases between them. The CDR3 is CAISETGILAKNIQYF. CDR3 coding DNA: TGTGCCATCAGTGAGACGGGGATTCTGGCCAAAAACATTCAGTACTTC.

The table lists this clone with a few counts. The V gene is TRBV21-1, the J gene TRBJ2-3; the DNA was not used to check the table's D call, TRBD2. TRBV21-1 is classified as a pseudogene. The CDR3 spans 20 residues. CDR3 bases: TGTGCCAGCAGCAAAGGGATGGTAGGGACTAGCGGGAGGTTCACAGATACGCAGTATTTT. This gives the protein CASSKGMVGTSGRFTDTQYF.

This clone was seen only once. J is TRBJ2-5 and V is TRBV30; 8 bases map to TRBD1. The DNA end favors TRBJ2-7, so the J call may be wrong. The CDR3 contains 13 residues. Looked up from germline, CDR1 is GTSNPN and CDR2 is SVGIG (reference sequence). In DNA form, the CDR3 reads TGTGCCTGGAGTTCAGGACAGGGCTACGAGCAGTACTTC. Its translation is CAWSSGQGYEQYF.

The chain carries TRBV29-1 and TRBJ2-7; a weak D match, TRBD2 (7 bases). Trimming stripped 7 bases from V and 5 bases from J, with 18 bases between. Germline assignment: CDR1 SQVTM and CDR2 ANQGSEA. The CDR3 sequence is 13 residues long. CDR3 residues: CSARGVGGDEQYF. The CDR3 nucleotides read TGCAGCGCCCGGGGGGTAGGGGGGGACGAGCAGTACTTC.

The DNA of the CDR3 is TGTGCCAGCAGCCAATCTAGCGGGAACTCCTACGAGCAGTACTTC. Translated, it gives CASSQSSGNSYEQYF. This sequence joins TRBV4-2 and TRBJ2-7; 9 nucleotides agree with TRBD2. V was clipped by 2 bases and J by 0 bases; unmatched bases: 2. In germline, CDR1 is LGHNA, CDR2 YNFKEQ. This CDR3 is built from 15 residues.